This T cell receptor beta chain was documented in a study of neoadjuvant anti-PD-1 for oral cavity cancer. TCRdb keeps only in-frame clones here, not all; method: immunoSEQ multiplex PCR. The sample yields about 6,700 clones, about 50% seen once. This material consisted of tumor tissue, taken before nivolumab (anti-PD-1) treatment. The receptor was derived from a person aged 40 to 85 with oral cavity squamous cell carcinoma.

CDR3 sequence reads: CASSEGSSNQPQHF. The CDR3, as DNA: TGTGCCAGCAGTGAAGGTTCTAGCAATCAGCCCCAGCATTTT. The chain uses TRBV2 and TRBJ1-5; D uncertain. V was pared by 1 base and J by 0 bases, with 4 bases between. The CDR3 runs 14 residues. Germline V gives CDR1 SNHLY, CDR2 FYNNEI.